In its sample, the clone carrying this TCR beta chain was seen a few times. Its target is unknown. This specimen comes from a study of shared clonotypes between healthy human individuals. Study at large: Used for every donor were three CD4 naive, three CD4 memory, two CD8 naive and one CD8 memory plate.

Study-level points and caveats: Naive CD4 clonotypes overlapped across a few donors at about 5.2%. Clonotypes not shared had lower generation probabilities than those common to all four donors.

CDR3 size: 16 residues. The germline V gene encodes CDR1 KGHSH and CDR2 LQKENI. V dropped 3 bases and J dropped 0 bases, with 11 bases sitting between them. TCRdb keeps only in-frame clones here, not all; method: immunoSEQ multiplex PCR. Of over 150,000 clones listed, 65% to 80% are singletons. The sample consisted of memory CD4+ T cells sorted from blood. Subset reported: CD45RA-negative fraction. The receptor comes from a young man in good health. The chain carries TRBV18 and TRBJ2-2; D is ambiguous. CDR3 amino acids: CASSPRAQANTGELFF. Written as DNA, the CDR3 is TGTGCCAGCTCACCCCGGGCCCAAGCGAACACCGGGGAGCTGTTTTTT.